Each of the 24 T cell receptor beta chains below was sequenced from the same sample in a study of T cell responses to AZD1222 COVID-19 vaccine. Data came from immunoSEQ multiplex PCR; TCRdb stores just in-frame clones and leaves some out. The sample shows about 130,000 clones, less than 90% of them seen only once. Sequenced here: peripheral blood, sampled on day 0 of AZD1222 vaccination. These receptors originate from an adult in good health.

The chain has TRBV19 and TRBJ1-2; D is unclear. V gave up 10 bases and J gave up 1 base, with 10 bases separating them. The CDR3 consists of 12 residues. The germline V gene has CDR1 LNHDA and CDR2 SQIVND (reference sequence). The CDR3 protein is CAITDFNYGYTF. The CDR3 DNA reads TGTGCCATTACGGACTTTAACTATGGCTACACCTTC.

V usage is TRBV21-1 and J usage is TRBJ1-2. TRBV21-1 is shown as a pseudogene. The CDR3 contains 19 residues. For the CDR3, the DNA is TGTGCCAGCAGCACCTCACCCCGGGACCCAAATCACCATCCCTATGGCTACACCTTC. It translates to CASSTSPRDPNHHPYGYTF.

The CDR3, as DNA: TGTGCCAGCAGAACGCAGGGGCCCAACACCGGGGAGCTGTTTTTT. Translated, it gives CASRTQGPNTGELFF. The V gene is TRBV28, the J gene TRBJ2-2; possible D gene TRBD1, 6 bases. Per germline, CDR1 MDHEN and CDR2 SYDVKM. This CDR3 comprises 15 residues. V was clipped by 6 bases and J by 2 bases, with 13 bases between them.

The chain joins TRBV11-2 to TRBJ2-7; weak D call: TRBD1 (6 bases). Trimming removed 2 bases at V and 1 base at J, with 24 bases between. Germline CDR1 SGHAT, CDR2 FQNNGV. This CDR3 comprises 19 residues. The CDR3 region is CASSLFSDSSITDSYEQYF. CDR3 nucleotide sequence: TGTGCCAGCAGCTTATTTTCGGACAGCTCAATTACAGATTCCTACGAGCAGTACTTC.

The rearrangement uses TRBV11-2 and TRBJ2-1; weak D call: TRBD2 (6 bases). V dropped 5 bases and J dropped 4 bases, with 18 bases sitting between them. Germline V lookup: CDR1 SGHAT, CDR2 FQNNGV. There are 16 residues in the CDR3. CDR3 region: CASSLGIGSVYNEQFF. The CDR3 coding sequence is TGTGCCAGCAGCCTGGGTATCGGGAGTGTGTACAATGAGCAGTTCTTC.

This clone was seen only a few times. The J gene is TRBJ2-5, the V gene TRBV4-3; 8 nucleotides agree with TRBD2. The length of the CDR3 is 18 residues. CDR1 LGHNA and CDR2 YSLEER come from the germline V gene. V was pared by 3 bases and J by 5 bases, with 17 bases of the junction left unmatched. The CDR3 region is CASSQDPVGGAEVETQYF. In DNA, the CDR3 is TGCGCCAGCAGCCAGGATCCTGTCGGGGGGGCCGAGGTGGAGACCCAGTACTTC.

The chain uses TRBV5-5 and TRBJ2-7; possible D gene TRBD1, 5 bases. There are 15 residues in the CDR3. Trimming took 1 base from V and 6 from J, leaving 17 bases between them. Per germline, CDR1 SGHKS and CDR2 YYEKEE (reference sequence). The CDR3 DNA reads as TGTGCCAGCAGCTTGTTGGGGCTGGTTCCGCTCGAGCAGTACTTC. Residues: CASSLLGLVPLEQYF.

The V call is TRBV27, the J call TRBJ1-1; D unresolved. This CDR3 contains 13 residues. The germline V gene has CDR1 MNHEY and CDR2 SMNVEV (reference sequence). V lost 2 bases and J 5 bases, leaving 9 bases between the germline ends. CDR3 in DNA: TGTGCCAGCAGTTTAGGGCATAAAACTGAAGCTTTCTTT. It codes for CASSLGHKTEAFF.

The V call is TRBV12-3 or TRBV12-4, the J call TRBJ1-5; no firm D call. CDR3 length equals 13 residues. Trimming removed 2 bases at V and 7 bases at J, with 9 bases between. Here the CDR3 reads CASSLQAEQPQHF. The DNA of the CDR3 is TGTGCCAGCAGTTTACAGGCAGAGCAGCCCCAGCATTTT.

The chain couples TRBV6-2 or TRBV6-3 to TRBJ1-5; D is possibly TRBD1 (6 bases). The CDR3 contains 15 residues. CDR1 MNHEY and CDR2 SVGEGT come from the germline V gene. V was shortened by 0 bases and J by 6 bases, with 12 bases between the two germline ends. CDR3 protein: CASSYSKQGSQPQHF. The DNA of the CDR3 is TGTGCCAGCAGTTACTCGAAACAGGGAAGTCAGCCCCAGCATTTT.

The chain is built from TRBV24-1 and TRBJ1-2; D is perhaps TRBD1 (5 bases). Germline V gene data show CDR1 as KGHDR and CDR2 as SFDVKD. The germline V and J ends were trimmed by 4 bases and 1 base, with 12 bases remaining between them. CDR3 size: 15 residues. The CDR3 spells CATSERDGVNYGYTF. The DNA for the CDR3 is TGTGCCACCAGTGAGCGGGACGGGGTTAACTATGGCTACACCTTC.

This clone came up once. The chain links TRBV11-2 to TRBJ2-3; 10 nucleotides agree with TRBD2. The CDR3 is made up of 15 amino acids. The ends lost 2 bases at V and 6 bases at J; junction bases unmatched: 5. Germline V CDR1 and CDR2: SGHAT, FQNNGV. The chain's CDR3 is CASSLLAGVRDTQYF. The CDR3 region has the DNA TGTGCCAGCAGCTTACTAGCGGGAGTCAGGGATACGCAGTATTTT. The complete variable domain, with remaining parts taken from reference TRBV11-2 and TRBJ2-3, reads EAGVAQSPRYKIIEKRQSVAFWCNPISGHATLYWYQQILGQGPKLLIQFQNNGVVDDSQLPKDRFSAERLKGVDSTLKIQPAKLEDSAVYLCASSLLAGVRDTQYFGPGTRLTVL.

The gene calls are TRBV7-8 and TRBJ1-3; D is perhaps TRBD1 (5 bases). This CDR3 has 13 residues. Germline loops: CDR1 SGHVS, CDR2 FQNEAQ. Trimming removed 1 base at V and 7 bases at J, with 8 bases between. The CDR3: CASSLVGGNTIYF. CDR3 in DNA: TGTGCCAGCAGCTTAGTCGGGGGTAACACCATATATTTT.

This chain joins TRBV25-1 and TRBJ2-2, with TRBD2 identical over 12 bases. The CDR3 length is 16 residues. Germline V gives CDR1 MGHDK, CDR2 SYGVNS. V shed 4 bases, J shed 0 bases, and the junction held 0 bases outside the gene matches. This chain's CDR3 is CASSGTSGANTGELFF. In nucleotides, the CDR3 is TGTGCCAGCAGTGGGACTAGCGGGGCGAACACCGGGGAGCTGTTTTTT.

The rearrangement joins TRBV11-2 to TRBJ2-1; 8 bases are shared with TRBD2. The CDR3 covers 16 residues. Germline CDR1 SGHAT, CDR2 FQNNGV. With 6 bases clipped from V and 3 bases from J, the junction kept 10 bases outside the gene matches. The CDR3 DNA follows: TGTGCCAGCAGGTCTATGGCGGGGGGCTTCTACAATGAGCAGTTCTTC. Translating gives CASRSMAGGFYNEQFF.

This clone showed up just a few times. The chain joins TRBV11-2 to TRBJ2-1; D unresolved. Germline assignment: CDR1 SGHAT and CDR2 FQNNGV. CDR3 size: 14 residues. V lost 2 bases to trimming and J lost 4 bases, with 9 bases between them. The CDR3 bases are TGTGCCAGCAGCTTAAGGCAAGGGTACAATGAGCAGTTCTTC. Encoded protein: CASSLRQGYNEQFF.

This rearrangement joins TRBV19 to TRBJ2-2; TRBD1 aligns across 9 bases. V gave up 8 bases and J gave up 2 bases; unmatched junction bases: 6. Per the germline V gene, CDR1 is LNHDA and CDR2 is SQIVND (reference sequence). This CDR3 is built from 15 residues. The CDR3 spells CASGQGQGNTGELFF. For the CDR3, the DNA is TGTGCCAGTGGGCAGGGACAGGGTAACACCGGGGAGCTGTTTTTT.

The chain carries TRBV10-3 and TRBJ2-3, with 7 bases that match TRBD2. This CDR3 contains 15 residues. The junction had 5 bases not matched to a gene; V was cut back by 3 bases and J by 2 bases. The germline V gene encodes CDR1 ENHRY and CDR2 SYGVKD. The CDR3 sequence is CAISDSRGFTDTQYF. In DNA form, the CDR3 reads TGTGCCATCAGTGACTCGCGGGGGTTCACAGATACGCAGTATTTT.

The CDR3 loop is CASSLWTVSSPLHF. The CDR3 DNA sequence: TGTGCCAGCAGCTTATGGACAGTGAGTTCACCCCTCCACTTT. The rearrangement joins TRBV5-4 to TRBJ1-6, with D perhaps TRBD1 (6 bases). CDR3 length equals 14 residues. The V end lost 2 bases, the J end lost 9 bases, and 12 bases lay between the germline ends. Germline-derived CDR1 and CDR2 are SGHNT and YYREEE (reference sequence). Supplemented by reference TRBV5-4 and TRBJ1-6, the full variable domain reads ETGVTQSPTHLIKTRGQQVTLRCSSQSGHNTVSWYQQALGQGPQFIFQYYREEENGRGNFPPRFSGLQFPNYSSELNVNALELDDSALYLCASSLWTVSSPLHFGNGTRLTVT.

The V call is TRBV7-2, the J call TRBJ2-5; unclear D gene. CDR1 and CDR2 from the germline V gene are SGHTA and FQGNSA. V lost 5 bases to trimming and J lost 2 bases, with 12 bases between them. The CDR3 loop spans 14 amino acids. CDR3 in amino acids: CASSPWTVQETQYF. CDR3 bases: TGTGCCAGCAGCCCGTGGACGGTGCAAGAGACCCAGTACTTC.

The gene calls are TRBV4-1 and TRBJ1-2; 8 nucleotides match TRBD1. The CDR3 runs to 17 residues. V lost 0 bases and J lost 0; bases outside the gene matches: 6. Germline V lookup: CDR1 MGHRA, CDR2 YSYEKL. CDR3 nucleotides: TGCGCCAGCAGCCAAGAGTGGGGGACAGGACCTAACTATGGCTACACCTTC. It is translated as CASSQEWGTGPNYGYTF.

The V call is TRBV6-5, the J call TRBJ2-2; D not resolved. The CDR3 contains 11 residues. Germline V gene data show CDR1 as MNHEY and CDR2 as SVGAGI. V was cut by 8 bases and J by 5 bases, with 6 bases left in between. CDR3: CASLRTGELFF. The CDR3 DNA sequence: TGTGCCAGCTTGAGGACCGGGGAGCTGTTTTTT.

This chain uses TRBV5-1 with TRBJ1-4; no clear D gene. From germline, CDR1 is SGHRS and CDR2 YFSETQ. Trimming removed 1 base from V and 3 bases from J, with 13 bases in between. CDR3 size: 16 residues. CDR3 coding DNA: TGCGCCAGCAGCTTGAGAAGGGCGCAGTCTAATGAAAAACTGTTTTTT. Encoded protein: CASSLRRAQSNEKLFF.

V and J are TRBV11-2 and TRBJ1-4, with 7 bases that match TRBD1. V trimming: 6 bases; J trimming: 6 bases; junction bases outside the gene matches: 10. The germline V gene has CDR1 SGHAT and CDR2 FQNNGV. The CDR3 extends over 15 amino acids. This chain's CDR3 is CASRRLTGVDEKLFF. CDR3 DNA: TGTGCCAGCAGGCGCCTAACAGGGGTGGATGAAAAACTGTTTTTT.